These T cell receptor beta chains were read from a single sample in a study of blood T cell repertoires in COVID-19. Assay used: immunoSEQ multiplex PCR; TCRdb lists only in-frame clones, some missing. In the table there are some 320,000 clones, 87% of which are singletons. Input material: PBMCs or T cells enriched from blood (not recorded which). Every receptor here comes from a woman under 40 who had recovered from COVID-19. Each CDR3 is given with its conserved first and last residue. Each record gives: J gene, CDR3 length, clone size, D gene, V gene, CDR3 protein, CDR3 DNA. D genes are given only for firm matches. Some rows mark clone size as missing; the rest say once, few, many or name a class of expanded clone.

>TRBJ2-2|15|.|.|TRBV6-5
CASSYYPTEAGELFF
TGTGCCAGCAGTTACTACCCTACGGAGGCCGGGGAGCTGTTTTTT
>TRBJ2-7|16|.|.|TRBV5-4
CASSSATGLAIYEQYF
TGTGCCAGCAGCTCGGCGACAGGGCTAGCGATCTACGAGCAGTACTTC
>TRBJ2-1|13|.|TRBD2|TRBV29-1
CSVGGRDRNEQFF
TGCAGCGTCGGGGGGAGGGACCGCAATGAGCAGTTCTTC
>TRBJ1-1|15|.|.|TRBV9
CASSVVRGLNTEAFF
TGTGCCAGCAGCGTAGTGCGGGGATTGAACACTGAAGCTTTCTTT
>TRBJ1-1|13|once|TRBD1|TRBV10-3
CAANRGPDTEAFF
TGTGCCGCCAACAGGGGGCCCGACACTGAAGCTTTCTTT
>TRBJ2-6|16|.|.|TRBV19
CASSIVRSSGANVLTF
TGTGCCAGTAGTATAGTCAGAAGCTCTGGGGCCAACGTCCTGACTTTC
>TRBJ1-1|12|once|.|TRBV2
CASSLQSTEAFF
TGTGCCAGCAGTTTACAGAGCACTGAAGCTTTCTTT
>TRBJ1-1|14|.|.|TRBV5-1
CASSYAGRGTEAFF
TGCGCCAGCAGCTACGCGGGGAGGGGAACTGAAGCTTTCTTT
>TRBJ2-7|15|once|.|TRBV5-1
CASSLAEIDSYEQYF
TGCGCCAGCAGCTTGGCCGAAATAGATTCCTACGAGCAGTACTTC
>TRBJ2-7|12|.|.|TRBV6-2/TRBV6-3
CASSYPHGEQYF
TGTGCCAGCAGTTACCCACACGGGGAGCAGTACTTC
>TRBJ2-7|14|.|.|TRBV5-1
CASSLEQLGYEQYF
TGCGCCAGCAGCTTGGAACAGCTTGGGTACGAGCAGTACTTC
>TRBJ2-3|16|.|TRBD2|TRBV5-4
CASSWGLAGDTDTQYF
TGTGCCAGCAGCTGGGGTCTAGCGGGGGACACAGATACGCAGTATTTT
>TRBJ1-2|18|.|TRBD1|TRBV5-1
CASSKGPGQGDANYGYTF
TGCGCCAGCAGCAAAGGGCCGGGACAGGGGGACGCTAACTATGGCTACACCTTC
>TRBJ1-5|15|.|TRBD1|TRBV3-1/TRBV3-2
CASSLRDRSNQPQHF
TGTGCCAGCAGCCTTAGGGACAGAAGCAATCAGCCCCAGCATTTT
>TRBJ1-2|14|once|.|TRBV30
CAWTPPSVGNGYTF
TGTGCCTGGACCCCCCCGTCCGTGGGCAATGGCTACACCTTC
>TRBJ2-6|16|.|TRBD1|TRBV7-8
CASSSDRGSGANVLTF
TGTGCCAGCAGCTCGGACAGGGGATCTGGGGCCAACGTCCTGACTTTC
>TRBJ1-2|13|.|.|TRBV29-1
CSVEGEQGKGYTF
TGCAGCGTTGAAGGGGAGCAAGGGAAGGGCTACACCTTC
>TRBJ2-5|14|.|.|TRBV4-3
CASSQGKLQETQYF
TGCGCCAGCAGCCAAGGCAAGCTCCAAGAGACCCAGTACTTC
>TRBJ2-3|14|.|.|TRBV19
CASSITGQRDTQYF
TGTGCCAGTAGTATTACCGGACAAAGGGATACGCAGTATTTT
>TRBJ1-4|13|.|.|TRBV12-3/TRBV12-4
CASSFGENEKLFF
TGTGCCAGCAGTTTCGGGGAAAATGAAAAACTGTTTTTT
>TRBJ2-5|11|.|.|TRBV12-3/TRBV12-4
CASSLQETQYF
TGTGCCAGCAGTCTCCAAGAGACCCAGTACTTC
>TRBJ2-1|15|.|TRBD1|TRBV11-2
CASSSDRASYNEQFF
TGTGCCAGCAGCTCAGACAGGGCATCTTACAATGAGCAGTTCTTC
>TRBJ2-7|13|.|.|TRBV3-1/TRBV3-2
CASSQAGGYEQYF
TGTGCCAGCAGCCAAGCTGGCGGTTACGAGCAGTACTTC
>TRBJ2-3|12|.|.|TRBV19
CASSYRTDTQYF
TGTGCCAGTAGTTACCGGACAGATACGCAGTATTTT
>TRBJ1-2|15|.|TRBD1|TRBV28
CASSLTPLTGYGYTF
TGTGCCAGCAGTTTAACCCCCTTGACAGGGTATGGCTACACCTTC
>TRBJ2-5|16|.|.|TRBV21-1
CASSKGGGGAPETQYF
TGTGCCAGCAGCAAAGGAGGCGGGGGGGCCCCAGAGACCCAGTACTTC
>TRBJ2-1|15|.|TRBD2|TRBV7-9
CASSFMAGAYNEQFF
TGTGCCAGCAGCTTTATGGCGGGGGCCTACAATGAGCAGTTCTTC
>TRBJ2-7|15|.|.|TRBV7-3
CASSRVAGESYEQYF
TGTGCCAGCAGCCGAGTAGCAGGGGAGTCCTACGAGCAGTACTTC
>TRBJ2-7|14|few|TRBD1|TRBV5-6
CASSSGTGYFEQYF
TGTGCCAGCAGCTCAGGGACAGGGTATTTCGAGCAGTACTTC
>TRBJ1-2|14|.|.|TRBV11-2
CASSSTLGVGGYTF
TGTGCCAGCAGCTCTACCCTGGGAGTCGGTGGCTACACCTTC
>TRBJ1-1|13|few|.|TRBV6-7
CASSSLNRDEAFF
TGTGCCAGCAGTTCCCTAAACAGGGATGAAGCTTTCTTT
>TRBJ1-2|15|.|TRBD1|TRBV24-1
CATSDSRGANYGYTF
TGTGCCACCAGTGATTCCAGGGGGGCTAACTATGGCTACACCTTC
>TRBJ1-6|14|.|.|TRBV20-1
CSASNTAYNSPLHF
TGCAGTGCTAGTAATACGGCCTATAATTCACCCCTCCACTTT
>TRBJ2-1|13|.|TRBD2|TRBV12-3/TRBV12-4
CASSRTSKVEQFF
TGTGCCAGCAGCCGGACTAGCAAGGTTGAGCAGTTCTTC
>TRBJ1-6|13|.|.|TRBV28
CASSPAYNSPLHF
TGTGCCAGCAGTCCAGCCTATAATTCACCCCTCCACTTT
>TRBJ2-1|17|.|.|TRBV11-2
CASSFPRGAGSYNEQFF
TGTGCCAGCAGCTTCCCAAGGGGAGCGGGCTCCTACAATGAGCAGTTCTTC
>TRBJ2-7|14|.|TRBD2|TRBV7-2
CASSFNGGTYEQYF
TGTGCCAGCAGCTTCAACGGGGGGACCTACGAGCAGTACTTC
>TRBJ1-5|13|.|.|TRBV30
CAWSTGINQPQHF
TGTGCCTGGAGTACGGGGATCAATCAGCCCCAGCATTTT
>TRBJ2-3|16|.|.|TRBV7-9
CASSSRLYGITDTQYF
TGTGCCAGCAGTTCCCGCTTGTACGGGATCACAGATACGCAGTATTTT
>TRBJ1-2|12|few|.|TRBV5-1
CASSLERYGYTF
TGCGCCAGCAGCTTGGAGCGGTATGGCTACACCTTC
>TRBJ2-7|14|.|TRBD1|TRBV5-5
CASSLQGRHYEQYF
TGTGCCAGCAGCTTACAGGGGCGGCACTACGAGCAGTACTTC